One sample yielded the 26 T cell receptor beta chains listed below, sequenced in a study of blood T cell repertoires in COVID-19. Clones were read by immunoSEQ multiplex PCR, and TCRdb kept only the in-frame ones, dropping some. Among over 140,000 clones, around 82% were seen once, and the ten largest hold 3% to 4.5%. Sequences were obtained from peripheral blood. All receptors derive from an older woman with acute or convalescent COVID-19.

This clone was found once. The rearrangement links TRBV7-2 to TRBJ1-2; maybe TRBD1 (5 bases). Germline loops: CDR1 SGHTA, CDR2 FQGNSA. The CDR3 consists of 13 residues. Trimming cost V 1 base and J 4 bases, with 7 bases left between them. CDR3 DNA: TGTGCCAGCAGCTTAGACAGGACCTATGGCTACACCTTC. Translated: CASSLDRTYGYTF.

This clone has only a few counts. The chain joins TRBV3-1 (or the pseudogene TRBV3-2) to TRBJ1-5, with 10 bases fitting TRBD1. V was pared by 6 bases and J by 4 bases, with 9 bases of the junction left unmatched. The germline CDR1 and CDR2 sequences are LGHDT and YNNKEL (reference sequence). The CDR3 totals 16 residues. In DNA, the CDR3 is TGTGCCAGCAGTATGACAGGGGGCGGACTGAATCAGCCCCAGCATTTT. The encoded protein is CASSMTGGGLNQPQHF.

The rearrangement joins TRBV27 to TRBJ2-5, with 8 bases aligning to TRBD2. This CDR3 contains 14 residues. With 5 bases clipped from V and 5 bases from J, the junction kept 7 bases outside the gene matches. Looked up from germline, CDR1 is MNHEY and CDR2 is SMNVEV (reference sequence). CDR3 sequence (DNA): TGTGCCAGCAGTCGGAGCGGGAGTGTGGAGACCCAGTACTTC. It specifies CASSRSGSVETQYF.

The chain carries TRBV29-1 and TRBJ2-6, with 7 bases that match TRBD1. The germline CDR1 and CDR2 sequences are SQVTM and ANQGSEA. This CDR3 spans 15 amino acids. The V segment lost 6 bases and the J segment 2 bases; nucleotides outside the gene matches: 7. The CDR3 reads CSVGQWETGANVLTF. DNA of the CDR3: TGCAGCGTGGGACAGTGGGAAACTGGGGCCAACGTCCTGACTTTC.

The chain employs TRBV7-9 and TRBJ2-7; D possibly corresponds to TRBD1 (5 bases). The V end was cut by 1 base, the J end by 0 bases, with 10 bases between. The CDR3 extends over 15 amino acids. Germline V gene sequence: CDR1 SEHNR, CDR2 FQNEAQ (reference sequence). The CDR3 loop reads CASSLGGRNSYEQYF. The CDR3 DNA reads TGTGCCAGCAGCTTAGGGGGCAGGAACTCCTACGAGCAGTACTTC.

V gene TRBV27 combines with J gene TRBJ2-1, with 9 nucleotides matching TRBD2. Germline CDR1 is MNHEY and CDR2 is SMNVEV (reference sequence). This CDR3 comprises 14 residues. The ends lost 5 bases at V and 7 bases at J; junction bases unmatched: 6. For the CDR3, the DNA is TGTGCCAGCAGTCTGACTAGCGGAAAGAATGAGCAGTTCTTC. This translates into CASSLTSGKNEQFF.

The V and J genes are TRBV11-3 and TRBJ2-1, with 9 bases aligning to TRBD2. With V trimmed by 1 base and J by 3 bases, 1 base remained unmatched. The germline V gene encodes CDR1 SGHNT and CDR2 YENEEA. The CDR3 contains 15 residues. CDR3 bases: TGTGCCAGCAGCTTAGGACTAGCGGTCTACAATGAGCAGTTCTTC. Amino acids: CASSLGLAVYNEQFF. The variable domain in full, completed from reference TRBV11-3 and TRBJ2-1, reads EAGVVQSPRYKIIEKKQPVAFWCNPISGHNTLYWYLQNLGQGPELLIRYENEEAVDDSQLPKDRFSAERLKGVDSTLKIQPAELGDSAVYLCASSLGLAVYNEQFFGPGTRLTVL.

This chain links TRBV27 with TRBJ2-5; unclear D gene. Germline CDR1 and CDR2: MNHEY and SMNVEV (reference sequence). The CDR3 extends over 12 amino acids. V was shortened by 4 bases and J by 5 bases, with 8 bases between the two germline ends. This CDR3 is CASSSEAETQYF. CDR3 DNA: TGTGCCAGCAGTTCTGAGGCGGAGACCCAGTACTTC.

The chain recombines TRBV29-1 with TRBJ1-2; the D gene is possibly TRBD1 (6 bases). The V and J ends lost 7 bases and 4 bases respectively, with 19 bases between them. CDR3 size: 14 residues. Germline V gene data show CDR1 as SQVTM and CDR2 as ANQGSEA. CDR3 in amino acids: CSGGGVGFGYGYTF. The CDR3 coding sequence is TGCAGCGGGGGGGGCGTAGGATTCGGCTATGGCTACACCTTC.

The rearrangement joins TRBV10-1 to TRBJ2-7, with D maybe TRBD1 (6 bases). V lost 4 bases and J lost 6, with 13 bases in between. Per germline, CDR1 WNHNN and CDR2 SYGVQD (reference sequence). The CDR3 runs 13 residues. This chain's CDR3 is CASSATGTTEQYF. The CDR3 DNA sequence: TGCGCCAGCAGTGCCACCGGGACAACCGAGCAGTACTTC.

The V call is TRBV15, the J call TRBJ2-2; TRBD1 is a possible D gene (7 bases). The CDR3 loop spans 16 amino acids. V was trimmed by 6 bases and J by 2 bases, leaving 16 bases between them. In germline, CDR1 is LNHNV, CDR2 YYDKDF (reference sequence). In DNA form, the CDR3 reads TGTGCCACCAGGCATCCAGGGGGAGGAAACACCGGGGAGCTGTTTTTT. This gives the protein CATRHPGGGNTGELFF.

This clone has a handful of counts. The chain couples TRBV19 to TRBJ1-2; a weak D match, TRBD1 (5 bases). The CDR3 spans 16 residues. Germline CDR1 reads LNHDA; CDR2 reads SQIVND (reference sequence). Between the trimmed V and J ends, which lost 2 bases and 5 bases, there was a span of 18 bases. In DNA form, the CDR3 reads TGTGCCAGTAGTATAATGCGGAAGAGGACACCTTATGGCTACACCTTC. Protein sequence: CASSIMRKRTPYGYTF.

V is TRBV11-2 and J is TRBJ1-3; 8 bases align to TRBD1. After removal of 5 bases from V and 0 bases from J, the junction contained 12 bases not matched to a gene. Germline CDR1 is SGHAT and CDR2 is FQNNGV. CDR3 size: 18 residues. The CDR3 reads CASSPVGGQAASGNTIYF. The CDR3 coding sequence is TGTGCCAGCAGCCCAGTTGGGGGACAGGCTGCCTCTGGAAACACCATATATTTT.

The chain has TRBV28 and TRBJ1-1; a weak D match, TRBD1 (5 bases). CDR1 is MDHEN and CDR2 is SYDVKM in the germline V gene. This CDR3 is built from 12 residues. Trimming shortened V by 2 bases and J by 6 bases, and 7 bases separated the two germline ends. This CDR3 is CASSLGTSEAFF. The DNA for the CDR3 is TGTGCCAGCAGTTTAGGGACTTCTGAAGCTTTCTTT.

The chain is built from TRBV7-8 and TRBJ2-1; maybe TRBD2 (6 bases). Germline V gene sequence: CDR1 SGHVS, CDR2 FQNEAQ. V dropped 5 bases and J dropped 6 bases, with 11 bases sitting between them. The CDR3 spans 13 residues. CDR3 DNA: TGTGCCAGCAGCCCGAGGGAGGTCAATGAGCAGTTCTTC. Encoded protein: CASSPREVNEQFF.

This clone was observed a few times. The chain employs TRBV7-8 and TRBJ2-1; tentative D call: TRBD2 (6 bases). Deletions cut 1 base from V and 4 bases from J, with 14 bases between. This CDR3 is built from 16 residues. Germline CDR1 is SGHVS and CDR2 is FQNEAQ. CDR3: CASSLDLLARYNEQFF. CDR3 in DNA: TGTGCCAGCAGCTTAGATCTGCTAGCGAGATACAATGAGCAGTTCTTC.

This chain connects TRBV29-1 to TRBJ1-1; the match to TRBD1 covers 9 bases. The V segment lost 7 bases and the J segment 1 base; nucleotides outside the gene matches: 10. Per germline, CDR1 SQVTM and CDR2 ANQGSEA. The CDR3 has 15 amino acids. The CDR3 region has the DNA TGCAGCGCCCTACCGGGACAGGGCCCGAACACTGAAGCTTTCTTT. Translated: CSALPGQGPNTEAFF.

This chain links TRBV19 with TRBJ2-7; D gene unclear. Germline CDR1 LNHDA, CDR2 SQIVND (reference sequence). This CDR3 contains 14 residues. The germline V and J ends were trimmed by 4 bases and 4 bases, with 14 bases remaining between them. The CDR3 coding sequence is TGTGCCAGTAGTACTAATGGTTTGCGTTACGAGCAGTACTTC. Protein product: CASSTNGLRYEQYF. Filled out from reference TRBV19 and TRBJ2-7, the complete variable domain reads DGGITQSPKYLFRKEGQNVTLSCEQNLNHDAMYWYRQDPGQGLRLIYYSQIVNDFQKGDIAEGYSVSREKKESFPLTVTSAQKNPTAFYLCASSTNGLRYEQYFGPGTRLTVT.

The table lists this clone with a few counts. Other nucleotide sequences in the sample specify the same CDR3. The chain combines TRBV28 with TRBJ1-1; 7 bases agree with TRBD1. With V trimmed by 6 bases and J by 1 base, 8 bases remained unmatched. This CDR3 has 15 residues. Looked up from germline, CDR1 is MDHEN and CDR2 is SYDVKM. This CDR3 is CASRATGTGNTEAFF. The CDR3 nucleotides read TGTGCCAGCAGAGCGACAGGGACGGGGAACACTGAAGCTTTCTTT.

CDR3 region: CASSPPMRVNYGYTF. CDR3 nucleotide sequence: TGTGCCAGCTCACCACCGATGAGAGTTAACTATGGCTACACCTTC. V usage is TRBV18 and J usage is TRBJ1-2; D is unresolved. The CDR3 has 15 residues. Trimming removed 0 bases from V and 1 base from J, with 9 bases in between. Germline V gene sequence: CDR1 KGHSH, CDR2 LQKENI.

CDR3 protein: CASSQPGGSGSSYEQYF. The CDR3, as DNA: TGTGCCAGCAGTCAGCCCGGGGGTAGCGGGAGCTCCTACGAGCAGTACTTC. The rearrangement joins TRBV6-2 or TRBV6-3 to TRBJ2-7, with 9 bases aligning to TRBD2. The CDR3 runs 17 residues. J gave up 0 bases and V 5 bases, and 11 bases lay outside the gene matches. CDR1 and CDR2 (germline): MNHEY, SVGEGT.

This clone was seen once. The junction shows a germline mismatch at one end, possibly a read error. V gene TRBV29-1 combines with J gene TRBJ1-1; D gene uncertain. Germline V gene lookup returns CDR1 SQVTM and CDR2 ANQGSEA. The CDR3 is 12 residues long. This CDR3 reads CSGETTIAEAFF. DNA for the CDR3: TGCAGCGGTGAAACAACCATCGCTGAAGCTTTCTTT.

J is TRBJ1-1 and V is TRBV18; 7 nucleotides match TRBD1. V trimming: 4 bases; J trimming: 4 bases; junction bases outside the gene matches: 3. CDR1 is KGHSH and CDR2 is LQKENI in the germline V gene. The CDR3 totals 13 residues. DNA of the CDR3: TGTGCCAGCTCACAATCAGGGGGCACTGAAGCTTTCTTT. It yields the protein CASSQSGGTEAFF.

The chain employs TRBV7-2 and TRBJ2-1; the match to TRBD2 covers 10 bases. The CDR3 is 16 residues long. Per germline, CDR1 SGHTA and CDR2 FQGNSA. J lost 5 bases, V lost 4 bases, and 8 bases had no gene match. The DNA for the CDR3 is TGTGCCAGCAGCTCCCCCAGCGGGAGGGGCAACAATGAGCAGTTCTTC. It yields the protein CASSSPSGRGNNEQFF.

The chain joins TRBV12-3 or TRBV12-4 to TRBJ1-1; weak D call: TRBD1 (6 bases). V lost 6 bases to trimming and J lost 3 bases, with 11 bases between them. The CDR3 runs to 13 residues. CDR3 amino acids: CASRSGGDTEAFF. The CDR3 DNA follows: TGTGCCAGCAGATCGGGGGGCGACACTGAAGCTTTCTTT.

CDR3 protein: CASRSTGTGNQPQHF. Here the CDR3 DNA reads TGTGCCAGCAGATCGACCGGGACAGGGAATCAGCCCCAGCATTTT. V usage is TRBV28 and J usage is TRBJ1-5; 9 bases map to TRBD1. The length of the CDR3 is 15 residues. Per the germline V gene, CDR1 is MDHEN and CDR2 is SYDVKM. V dropped 6 bases and J dropped 4; count of bases not matched to a gene: 7.